The entry that follows covers one TCR beta chain sequence. This clonotype was detected only a few times. Its antigen is currently not known. Base qualities are not recorded, but no much larger clone differs from it by a single base. The CDR3 has 14 amino acids, counting the end cysteine and phenylalanine. Only CDR3 DNA is held: 42 bases, read in frame from base 1. V ends up 5 bases short and J 3 bases short, with an unmatched junction base count of 6. The germline V gene supplies CDR1 SGHVS and CDR2 FNYEAQ. The instrument given in TCRdb is Illumina NovaSeq 6000. TCRalpha and TCRbeta cDNA libraries were constructed by 5'RACE with constant-segment primers, with sample barcodes and unique molecular identifiers being introduced. RNA was extracted from every sample with Trizol reagent. The libraries were amplified in two PCR steps, and the second step added a second sample barcode and Illumina TruSeq adapters. Libraries were sequenced on an Illumina NovaSeq with 2 x 150 bp paired-end reads. Regarding the original processing steps: Reads were demultiplexed and collapsed into UMI-guided consensus sequences with migec v1.2.7. With mixcr v2.1.11, UMI consensuses were aligned to TRA and TRB V and J templates and assembled into clonotypes. Expanded or contracted clonotypes were those called significant by both edgeR and NoisET, with noise models trained on biological replicates. For edgeR calls, the cutoffs were a false discovery rate-adjusted p below 0.01 and a log2 fold-change threshold of 1. As an exploratory analysis of dynamics, max-normalized trajectories of the 1000 most abundant clonotypes were examined by PCA with hierarchical clustering. The CD4 or CD8 phenotype of responding clones was assigned using the separately sequenced CD4+ and CD8+ repertoires. The public reads were quality trimmed at Q25 with fastp and then assembled into clones with MiXCR by TCRdb, keeping productive beta chains. For every CDR3 protein sequence, its rows merge into one entry that carries the most common genes and DNA. The V and J calls reflect TCRdb's pipeline rather than the authors' work. This sample comprises approximately 570,000 distinct CDR3 sequences, about a sixth of them detected only once. The ten largest clonotypes hold about 12% of the sample.

This specimen belongs to a study of T-cell memory formation after mild COVID-19 (dated by TCRdb to about 2021). Background for the entire study: TCR sequence clusters from the two donors were largely donor specific. In two donors, T-cell clones that expanded and contracted after mild COVID-19 were tracked by sequencing TCRalpha and TCRbeta repertoires over time. The cohort comprised two young, previously healthy adult volunteers, one female and one male.

Ficoll-Paque density gradient centrifugation was the method used to isolate PBMCs. Summary of the overall study and its limitations: Balanced CD4/CD8 phenotypes were observed for clones contracting from day 15 to 85, whereas a bias towards CD4+ was observed for a second wave of clones expanding from day 15 to 37. Some responding clones were detected in pre-infection memory, which suggested that pre-existing cross-reactive memory T cells had joined the SARS-CoV-2 response. Contracting CD4+ clones appeared mostly in the CM and EM memory subsets, whereas CD8+ clones were enriched in EMRA. The study covered only a couple of mild cases, and larger cohorts including severe cases with pre-infection samples were considered necessary. The second-wave clones that peaked on day 37 were not confirmed to be SARS-CoV-2 specific.

This TCR derives from an adult woman who had mild COVID-19 (a few samples of this study predate the infection). The sample titles of this study are shuffled in the database, so cell type and time point are left out; the donor was told from shared clones. Sequenced: PBMCs or a T cell subset sorted from them (not recorded which). The sequence is built from TRBV7-6 and TRBJ2-7; TRBD1 fits 8 bases in the junction. The nucleotides read TGTGCCAGCAGCCTGACGGACAGGGTCTACGAGCAGTACTTC. This translates into CASSLTDRVYEQYF.